Given below is one T cell receptor (beta chain) in context. This sample is drawn from a study of T cell changes during pregnancy in multiple sclerosis. TCRdb's table, derived via immunoSEQ multiplex PCR, lists solely in-frame clones and lacks some. The table lists roughly 100,000 clones, approximately 89% of them singletons, with approximately 3.7% in the top ten. The CDR3 loop spans 15 amino acids. In germline, CDR1 is LNHNV, CDR2 YYDKDF (reference sequence). V lost 1 base and J lost 2, with 8 bases in between. The chain links TRBV15 to TRBJ1-4; D might be TRBD1 (5 bases). The starting material was peripheral blood, obtained after pregnancy. The TCR comes from a female donor with multiple sclerosis, enrolled in a pregnancy study. The CDR3 loop is CATSRVGGTNEKLFF. The CDR3 nucleotides read TGTGCCACCAGCAGAGTTGGGGGGACTAATGAAAAACTGTTTTTT.